The 2 T cell receptor beta chains presented below share a single source sample, sequenced in a study of CD4 T cell repertoires in COVID-19. Data came from immunoSEQ multiplex PCR; TCRdb stores just in-frame clones and leaves some out. The sample yields about 22,000 clones, roughly 84% seen once. Sequencing was done directly on freshly isolated, uncultured memory T cells. This sample comprised central memory CD4+ T cells from blood, obtained before the COVID-19 pandemic. Receptors originate from a human donor who had COVID-19.

The rearrangement links TRBV5-1 to TRBJ1-1; possible D gene TRBD1, 5 bases. Germline-derived CDR1 and CDR2 are SGHRS and YFSETQ. CDR3 length equals 16 residues. Trimming took 0 bases from V and 2 from J, leaving 14 bases between them. The CDR3 loop reads CASSLDLLGGNTEAFF. The CDR3 DNA reads as TGCGCCAGCAGCTTGGACCTACTGGGGGGAAACACTGAAGCTTTCTTT. The whole variable domain, filled in from reference TRBV5-1 and TRBJ1-1, reads KAGVTQTPRYLIKTRGQQVTLSCSPISGHRSVSWYQQTPGQGLQFLFEYFSETQRNKGNFPGRFSGRQFSNSRSEMNVSTLELGDSALYLCASSLDLLGGNTEAFFGQGTRLTVV.

This clone is labeled medium-sized. The V and J genes are TRBV11-1 and TRBJ1-3, with no clear D. The CDR3 loop spans 14 amino acids. Deletions cut 6 bases from V and 2 bases from J, with 11 bases between. CDR1 is SGHAT and CDR2 is FQDESV in the germline V gene (reference sequence). The CDR3 reads CASRTHLAGNTIYF. CDR3 in DNA: TGTGCCAGCAGGACTCACCTCGCTGGAAACACCATATATTTT.